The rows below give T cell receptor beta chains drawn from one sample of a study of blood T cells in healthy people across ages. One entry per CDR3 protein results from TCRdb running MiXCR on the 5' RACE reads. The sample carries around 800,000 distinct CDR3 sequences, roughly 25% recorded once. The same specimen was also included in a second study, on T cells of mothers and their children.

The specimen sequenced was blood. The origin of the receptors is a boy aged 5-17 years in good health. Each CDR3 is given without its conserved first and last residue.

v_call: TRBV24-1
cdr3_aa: ATSDTSGSSYNEQF

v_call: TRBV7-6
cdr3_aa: ASSLEVQVSNNEQF

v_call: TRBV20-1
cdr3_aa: SAIEGAGGPTDTQY

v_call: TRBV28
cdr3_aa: ASRGGLTEAF

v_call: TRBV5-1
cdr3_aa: ASSFAEVMNTEAF

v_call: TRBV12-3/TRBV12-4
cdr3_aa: ATGTANYGYT

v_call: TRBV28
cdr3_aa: ASSKGDSGIQY

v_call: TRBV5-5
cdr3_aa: ASDRGTNYGYT

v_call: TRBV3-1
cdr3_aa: ASSQGPHTGVRSYEQY

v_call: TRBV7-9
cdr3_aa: ASSFRVPRDTEAF

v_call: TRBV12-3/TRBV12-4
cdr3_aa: ASSLPGTSGYNEQF

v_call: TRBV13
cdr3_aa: ASSLRQQLEKLF

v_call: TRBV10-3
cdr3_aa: AISESRENTEAF

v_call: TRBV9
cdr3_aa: ASSATVGGRAFSGANVLT

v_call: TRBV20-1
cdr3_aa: SARGAWGGPDEQY

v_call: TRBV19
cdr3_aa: ASSGSRQSTQY

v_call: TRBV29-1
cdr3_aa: SVGRDNQPQH

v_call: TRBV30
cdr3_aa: AWTLRADTQY

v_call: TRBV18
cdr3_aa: ASSPGGRTSKNIQY

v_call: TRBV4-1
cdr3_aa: ASSQEGSRAEAF

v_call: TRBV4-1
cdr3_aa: ASGRGAGETQY

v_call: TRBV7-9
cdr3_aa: ASTPRGGNTEAF

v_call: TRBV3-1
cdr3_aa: ASSRAANYGYT

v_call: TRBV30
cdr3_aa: AFERVNTEAF

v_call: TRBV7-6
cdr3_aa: ASSFFSGYSHLGPQY

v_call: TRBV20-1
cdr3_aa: SAKPASGGNYEQY

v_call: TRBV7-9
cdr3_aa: ASSLEMGSYNEQF

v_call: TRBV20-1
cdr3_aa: SASGGFNEQY

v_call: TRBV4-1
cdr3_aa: ASSMGTQETQY

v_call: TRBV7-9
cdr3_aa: TEGGGQETQY

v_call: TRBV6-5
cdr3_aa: ASRLSWGRGVTDTQY

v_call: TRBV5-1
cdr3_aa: ASSWGRGQYEKLF

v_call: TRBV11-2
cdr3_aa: ASSLTSGGTPPYEQY

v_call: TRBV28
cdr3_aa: ASSPGGSDYSNQPQH

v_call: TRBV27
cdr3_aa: ASSRDGYSGNTIY

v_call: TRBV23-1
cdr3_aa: ASSQSMQSGGATHPTNEKLF

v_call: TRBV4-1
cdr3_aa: ASSQDRSPLGDTQY

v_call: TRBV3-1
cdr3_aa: ASSLQGDSYEQY

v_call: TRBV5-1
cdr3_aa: ASSSSGQREETQY

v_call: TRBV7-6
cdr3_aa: ASSQKTGGNTIY

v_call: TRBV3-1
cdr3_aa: ASSQVLGWS

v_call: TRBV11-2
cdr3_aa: ASSLGTAAQETQY

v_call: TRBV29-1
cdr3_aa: SVEDEKLF

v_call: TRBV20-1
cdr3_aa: SADSTSGGSGLAKNIQY

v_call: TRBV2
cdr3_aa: ASSGWTSGGEQY

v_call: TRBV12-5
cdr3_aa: ASGLPSERDMASTDTQY

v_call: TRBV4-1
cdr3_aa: ASSQTDRETEAF

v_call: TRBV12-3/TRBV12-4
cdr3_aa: ASSPRLASNTGELF

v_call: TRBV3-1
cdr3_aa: ASSPKDYLSSYNEQF

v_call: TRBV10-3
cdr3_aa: AISRGAGTYEQY

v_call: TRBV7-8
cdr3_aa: ASSFPGLAGYNEQF